A selection of T cell receptor beta chains follows, all from one sample in a study of T cell changes during pregnancy in multiple sclerosis. Sequenced by immunoSEQ multiplex PCR; TCRdb stores in-frame clones only, minus some. The table includes over 50,000 clones, 93% detected once. Sequencing was performed on peripheral blood, taken in the second trimester of pregnancy. All receptors derive from a female donor with multiple sclerosis, enrolled in a pregnancy study. CDR3s include the opening cysteine and the closing phenylalanine or tryptophan. The D gene is left open where the match is weak. The listing skips clone size in some rows; elsewhere it reads once, few, many or a size class.

>.|TRBD1|TRBV25-1|TRBJ2-7
TGTGCCAGCAGTGATTCGGGACAGGTCTACGAGCAGTACTTC
CASSDSGQVYEQYF
>.|TRBD1|TRBV7-6|TRBJ2-7
TGTGCCAGCAGCCCTAGCCTCGGGGACAGGTATTTTGAGCAGTACTTC
CASSPSLGDRYFEQYF
>.|.|TRBV19|TRBJ1-2
TGTGCCAGTAGTACCTGGGACTATCTCGGCTATGGCTACACCTTC
CASSTWDYLGYGYTF
>once|TRBD2|TRBV25-1|TRBJ2-1
TGTGCCAGCAGTGAATTAAGTGTGGGGGGGACCTACAATGAGCAGTTCTTC
CASSELSVGGTYNEQFF
>.|.|TRBV5-1|TRBJ2-4
TGCGCCAGCAGCGTGGACAGTGCCAATATCATTCAGTACTTC
CASSVDSANIIQYF
>.|.|TRBV9|TRBJ2-2
TGTGCCAGCAGCGCAGACAGGAGCCCCACCGGGGAGCTGTTTTTT
CASSADRSPTGELFF
>.|.|TRBV6-6|TRBJ2-7
TGTGCCAGCAGTTCGATAACTCGGTCCTCCCTCGAGCAGTACTTC
CASSSITRSSLEQYF
>.|.|TRBV7-8|TRBJ2-1
TGTGCCAGCAGCTTACTAAGGAGGAATGAGCAGTTCTTC
CASSLLRRNEQFF
>.|.|TRBV4-1|TRBJ1-1
TGCGCCAGCAGCCAAGGTAGGACTCCTTTCCCAACTGAAGCTTTCTTT
CASSQGRTPFPTEAFF
>.|TRBD2|TRBV6-5|TRBJ2-7
TGTGCCAGCAGTTATAGGGCGGGAGGGTACGAGCAGTACTTC
CASSYRAGGYEQYF